One sample yielded the 27 T cell receptor beta chains listed below, sequenced in a study of T-cell memory formation after mild COVID-19. TCRdb analysed the 5' RACE reads with MiXCR anew, one entry per CDR3 protein. This repertoire shows about 270,000 distinct CDR3 sequences, around 16% found once; its top ten account for approximately 23%. The source material was PBMCs or a T cell subset sorted from them (not recorded which). These receptors came from a young man who had mild COVID-19 (a few samples of this study predate the infection). Cell type and time point are not known.

This clonotype showed up just a few times. The chain employs TRBV6-6 and TRBJ2-3, with 13 nucleotides matching TRBD2. J lost 4 bases, V lost 5 bases, and 6 bases had no gene match. Germline loops: CDR1 MNHNY, CDR2 SVGAGI (reference sequence). This CDR3 region has 16 residues. The CDR3 DNA follows: TGTGCCAGCAGTCCGGGACTAGCGGGGTACCCAGATACGCAGTATTTT. Protein product: CASSPGLAGYPDTQYF.

The rearrangement links TRBV5-1 to TRBJ2-1; D gene ambiguous. The CDR3 is 13 residues long. Germline CDR1 reads SGHRS; CDR2 reads YFSETQ. The V end was cut by 6 bases, the J end by 8 bases, with 15 bases between. CDR3 nucleotides: TGCGCCAGCAAAATCGCCCATTGGGATGAGCAGTTCTTC. The encoded protein is CASKIAHWDEQFF.

The chain is built from TRBV7-9 and TRBJ2-5; 9 nucleotides agree with TRBD2. Germline V lookup: CDR1 SEHNR, CDR2 FQNEAQ (reference sequence). V shed 5 bases and J 1 base; nucleotides not matched to a gene: 2. The CDR3 is made up of 14 amino acids. The CDR3 bases are TGTGCCAGCAGCGGGACTAGCACCCAAGAGACCCAGTACTTC. It yields the protein CASSGTSTQETQYF.

This clonotype appeared many times. The V gene is TRBV7-6, the J gene TRBJ1-4; TRBD1 is a possible D gene (5 bases). Germline V lookup: CDR1 SGHVS, CDR2 FNYEAQ. There are 12 residues in the CDR3. The V gene lost 5 bases and the J gene lost 8 bases, with 9 bases spanning the gap. The CDR3, as DNA: TGTGCCAGCAGCAGGGGAGGAGAAAAACTGTTTTTT. This codes for CASSRGGEKLFF.

This clonotype was detected a few times. The rearrangement joins TRBV6-6 to TRBJ2-5; D possibly uses TRBD1 or TRBD2 (5 bases each). V was cut by 5 bases and J by 5 bases, with 12 bases left in between. This CDR3 has 13 residues. Germline assignment: CDR1 MNHNY and CDR2 SVGAGI (reference sequence). The chain's CDR3 is CASSPWGWETQYF. CDR3 in DNA: TGTGCCAGCAGTCCCTGGGGGTGGGAGACCCAGTACTTC.

This clonotype has only one observation. This chain joins TRBV9 and TRBJ2-1; D may correspond to TRBD1 or TRBD2 (6 bases each). V shed 0 bases and J shed 5 bases, with 12 bases lying between them. The CDR3 extends over 15 amino acids. Germline CDR1 is SGDLS and CDR2 is YYNGEE. CDR3 sequence reads: CASSVGGAQDNEQFF. The CDR3 nucleotides read TGTGCCAGCAGCGTAGGGGGGGCCCAGGACAATGAGCAGTTCTTC.

This clonotype has more than one count but fewer than ten. The rearrangement joins TRBV10-3 to TRBJ2-4; 8 bases are shared with TRBD1. This CDR3 has 14 amino acids. CDR1 is ENHRY and CDR2 is SYGVKD in the germline V gene. The J segment lost 3 bases and the V segment lost 11 bases, leaving 9 bases of the junction unmatched. The CDR3 DNA follows: TGTGCCTTCGCAGGGGGCCCGGTCAAAAACATTCAGTACTTC. Its protein is CAFAGGPVKNIQYF.

The chain recombines TRBV12-3 or TRBV12-4 with TRBJ2-1; D call uncertain. With 1 base removed from V and 2 bases from J, the gap between germline ends came to 9 bases. The CDR3 consists of 15 residues. In DNA form, the CDR3 reads TGTGCCAGCAGTTTAGAAGGTGGAACCTACAATGAGCAGTTCTTC. Translated: CASSLEGGTYNEQFF.

This clonotype was counted between two and nine times. The J gene is TRBJ2-2, the V gene TRBV6-6; the D gene is possibly TRBD1 (5 bases). CDR3 length: 15 residues. Germline V gene sequence: CDR1 MNHNY, CDR2 SVGAGI (reference sequence). The V and J ends lost 6 bases and 1 base respectively, with 12 bases between them. CDR3 coding DNA: TGTGCCAGCAGGGAGTTAAGGGGGAACACCGGGGAGCTGTTTTTT. Its protein product is CASRELRGNTGELFF.

This clonotype was seen a handful of times. V usage is TRBV7-3 and J usage is TRBJ2-2; the D is unclear. Trimming cost V 4 bases and J 0 bases, with 6 bases left between them. Germline V gene lookup returns CDR1 SGHTA and CDR2 FQGTGA. The CDR3 totals 14 residues. The CDR3 DNA reads TGTGCCAGCAGCTCGAACCCGAACACCGGGGAGCTGTTTTTT. Amino acids: CASSSNPNTGELFF.

This clonotype came up many times. The gene calls are TRBV5-1 and TRBJ1-1, with D uncertain. V lost 4 bases to trimming and J lost 5 bases, with 15 bases between them. There are 14 residues in the CDR3. The V gene's germline CDR1 is SGHRS and CDR2 YFSETQ. CDR3 DNA: TGCGCCAGCAGCCAGAATCCGGGGATTACTGAAGCTTTCTTT. Residues: CASSQNPGITEAFF.

The J gene is TRBJ1-5, the V gene TRBV19; D gene uncertain. Trimming left V 7 bases short and J 6 bases short, with 16 bases between. Germline lookup yields CDR1 LNHDA and CDR2 SQIVND (reference sequence). This CDR3 is 14 amino acids long. CDR3 residues: CASNWEGLGQPQHF. The CDR3 region has the DNA TGTGCCAGTAACTGGGAGGGTTTAGGTCAGCCCCAGCATTTT.

In this sample, this clonotype turned up a few times. This chain links TRBV7-2 with TRBJ2-1; D remains ambiguous. The V end lost 1 base, the J end lost 4 bases, and 11 bases lay between the germline ends. CDR1 is SGHTA, CDR2 FQGNSA, per germline. The CDR3 length is 15 residues. CDR3 residues: CASSLDYLGYNEQFF. The CDR3 DNA follows: TGTGCCAGCAGCTTAGATTACCTGGGGTACAATGAGCAGTTCTTC.

The rearrangement joins TRBV7-9 to TRBJ2-5, with D perhaps being TRBD1 or TRBD2 (6 bases each). The germline V gene encodes CDR1 SEHNR and CDR2 FQNEAQ (reference sequence). The CDR3 runs 15 residues. V dropped 5 bases and J dropped 0 bases, with 13 bases sitting between them. CDR3 protein: CASSPGDFYQETQYF. The DNA of the CDR3 is TGTGCCAGCAGCCCAGGGGACTTCTACCAAGAGACCCAGTACTTC.

This chain connects TRBV10-3 to TRBJ1-5; unclear D gene. The CDR3 contains 13 residues. Trimming cost V 3 bases and J 4 bases, with 7 bases left between them. Germline CDR1 is ENHRY and CDR2 is SYGVKD. CDR3 protein: CAISDSVNQPQHF. The CDR3 coding sequence is TGTGCCATCAGTGACAGCGTGAATCAGCCCCAGCATTTT.

At least ten counts were recorded for this clonotype. The chain carries TRBV6-5 and TRBJ2-7; tentatively, D is TRBD1 (6 bases). The CDR3 consists of 15 residues. Germline values: CDR1 MNHEY, CDR2 SVGAGI. Between the trimmed V and J ends, which lost 2 bases and 6 bases, there was a span of 17 bases. This CDR3 reads CASSYQAGVHPEQYF. CDR3 in DNA: TGTGCCAGCAGTTACCAGGCAGGGGTTCACCCCGAGCAGTACTTC.

This clonotype was counted only a few times. V is TRBV6-2 or TRBV6-3 and J is TRBJ2-7; 8 positions match TRBD1. The junction had 6 bases not matched to a gene; V was cut back by 4 bases and J by 1 base. The CDR3 runs to 15 residues. Germline CDR1 MNHEY, CDR2 SVGEGT. CDR3 in amino acids: CASSFERQGSYEQYF. The CDR3 region has the DNA TGTGCCAGCAGTTTTGAACGACAGGGGTCCTACGAGCAGTACTTC.

The sample holds many counts of this clonotype. V gene TRBV5-1 combines with J gene TRBJ2-2; a weak D match, TRBD1 (6 bases). Trimming took 2 bases from V and 0 from J, leaving 8 bases between them. Germline loops: CDR1 SGHRS, CDR2 YFSETQ. This CDR3 is 15 amino acids long. CDR3 in DNA: TGCGCCAGCAGCTTAGACAGGCCGAACACCGGGGAGCTGTTTTTT. It specifies CASSLDRPNTGELFF. Full variable domain (rest looked up from reference TRBV5-1 and TRBJ2-2): KAGVTQTPRYLIKTRGQQVTLSCSPISGHRSVSWYQQTPGQGLQFLFEYFSETQRNKGNFPGRFSGRQFSNSRSEMNVSTLELGDSALYLCASSLDRPNTGELFFGEGSRLTVL.

This chain connects TRBV7-2 to TRBJ2-3, with a possible D match to TRBD2 (7 bases). The CDR3 is 17 residues long. V was shortened by 2 bases and J by 2 bases, with 17 bases between the two germline ends. Germline V gives CDR1 SGHTA, CDR2 FQGNSA. The CDR3, as DNA: TGTGCCAGCAGCTTAACTCTAGGGGGGGACCTCACAGATACGCAGTATTTT. This codes for CASSLTLGGDLTDTQYF.

The rearrangement uses TRBV6-6 and TRBJ2-7, with D possibly matching TRBD1 (6 bases). CDR1 is MNHNY and CDR2 is SVGAGI in the germline V gene (reference sequence). CDR3 length: 14 amino acids. The ends were cut back, 5 bases at V and 1 base at J, with 12 bases in the middle. Here the CDR3 reads CASSHRVRSYEQYV. Written as DNA, the CDR3 is TGTGCCAGCAGTCACAGGGTTCGGTCCTACGAGCAGTACGTC.

This clonotype has a single count. The chain joins TRBV24-1 to TRBJ2-3, with a weak D call TRBD1 (5 bases). The V gene's germline CDR1 is KGHDR and CDR2 SFDVKD. Deletions cut 5 bases from V and 7 bases from J, with 12 bases between. The CDR3 covers 13 residues. The CDR3 protein is CATSVNRLNTQYF. CDR3 coding DNA: TGTGCCACCAGTGTAAACAGGCTTAATACGCAGTATTTT.

Worth noting for this clonotype: One end of the junction is discordant with germline, which a read error may explain. This chain uses TRBV7-9 with TRBJ2-1; D is possibly TRBD1 (6 bases). CDR3 length: 12 residues. The germline gives CDR1 SEHNR, CDR2 FQNEAQ (reference sequence). The CDR3 loop reads CASSLERHRQVF. DNA for the CDR3: TGTGCCAGCAGCTTAGAGAGGCACAGACAGGTATTC.

The chain has TRBV7-2 and TRBJ2-3; TRBD2 is a possible D gene (6 bases). CDR3 length: 15 residues. CDR1 is SGHTA and CDR2 is FQGNSA in the germline V gene. V lost 4 bases, J lost 5 bases, and 16 bases lay in between. The CDR3: CASSSLGLSRDTQYF. In nucleotides, the CDR3 is TGTGCCAGCAGCTCCCTAGGACTAAGTCGAGATACGCAGTATTTT.

The chain recombines TRBV20-1 with TRBJ2-1; D ambiguous. The CDR3 runs to 15 residues. Per the germline V gene, CDR1 is DFQATT and CDR2 is SNEGSKA (reference sequence). The V end lost 0 bases, the J end lost 6 bases, and 15 bases lay between the germline ends. CDR3 DNA: TGCAGTGCTAGAGATCCCTCGGACGGAATCAATGAGCAGTTCTTC. Translated, it gives CSARDPSDGINEQFF.

This chain links TRBV5-1 with TRBJ2-5; 8 bases match TRBD1. The V gene end was trimmed by 4 bases and the J gene end by 4 bases; junction bases not matched to a gene: 15. The CDR3 contains 17 residues. The V gene's germline CDR1 is SGHRS and CDR2 YFSETQ. This CDR3 is CASSQTGTGPAGETQYF. The DNA for the CDR3 is TGCGCCAGCAGCCAGACCGGGACAGGCCCCGCGGGAGAGACCCAGTACTTC.

This clonotype has a handful of counts. V and J are TRBV20-1 and TRBJ2-5; maybe TRBD1 (6 bases). Per the germline V gene, CDR1 is DFQATT and CDR2 is SNEGSKA (reference sequence). The germline V and J ends were trimmed by 6 bases and 7 bases, with 15 bases remaining between them. This CDR3 is 12 amino acids long. In nucleotides, the CDR3 is TGCAGTGCCTTACAGGGTTCTGCGACCCAGTACTTC. Its translation: CSALQGSATQYF.

The chain joins TRBV12-3 or TRBV12-4 to TRBJ1-2; D is unresolved. Trimming took off 5 bases at V and 8 bases at J, with 15 bases between the two ends. The CDR3 sequence is 13 residues long. The CDR3 DNA reads as TGTGCCAGCAGTGGCCGCCGCGGTCAAGGCTACACCTTC. Encoded protein: CASSGRRGQGYTF.